This record concerns one T cell receptor beta chain sequence. The method was immunoSEQ multiplex PCR; TCRdb's version includes in-frame clones alone and lacks a portion of them. The sample includes about 140,000 clones, around 90% of them seen just once. This entry belongs to a study of control samples from healthy donors and cancer patients. The CDR3 extends over 13 amino acids. The V gene's germline CDR1 is MDHEN and CDR2 SYDVKM. The V gene lost 3 bases and the J gene lost 2 bases, with 8 bases spanning the gap. The specimen sequenced was blood. This rearrangement joins TRBV28 to TRBJ2-7; the D is unclear. The clonotype was recovered from a man aged 18 to 30 in good health. The CDR3 loop is CASSFSLTYEQYF. CDR3 coding DNA: TGTGCCAGCAGTTTTTCTCTTACCTACGAGCAGTACTTC.